What follows are 32 T cell receptor beta chains derived from one specimen sequenced in a study of blood T cell repertoires in COVID-19. TCRdb's copy holds only in-frame clones and misses some; the assay was immunoSEQ multiplex PCR. There are roughly 410,000 clones in the sample; over 75% occur only once, and under 2% lies in the top ten. The sample comprised peripheral blood. The receptors were sampled from a woman between 40 and 50 years old with COVID-19, enrolled during active disease.

The gene calls are TRBV6-2 or TRBV6-3 and TRBJ2-5, with 13 bases fitting TRBD2. Trimming took 6 bases from V and 2 from J; bases not matched to a gene: 3. Germline V gene lookup returns CDR1 MNHEY and CDR2 SVGEGT. This CDR3 spans 15 amino acids. The chain's CDR3 is CASSLLAGGQETQYF. CDR3 coding DNA: TGTGCCAGCAGCCTACTAGCGGGAGGGCAAGAGACCCAGTACTTC.

The chain is built from TRBV27 and TRBJ2-7; weak D call: TRBD2 (7 bases). The CDR3 covers 15 residues. V was pared by 1 base and J by 0 bases, with 10 bases between. Germline-derived CDR1 and CDR2 are MNHEY and SMNVEV (reference sequence). CDR3 sequence (DNA): TGTGCCAGCAGTTTATGGGGGGGCGCCTCCTACGAGCAGTACTTC. As protein: CASSLWGGASYEQYF.

The V and J genes are TRBV30 and TRBJ1-1; D gene ambiguous. The CDR3 runs 11 residues. In germline, CDR1 is GTSNPN, CDR2 SVGIG (reference sequence). V was trimmed by 2 bases and J by 4 bases, leaving 5 bases between them. In DNA, the CDR3 is TGTGCCTGGAGTTCCGGCACTGAAGCTTTCTTT. Translating it yields CAWSSGTEAFF.

The chain couples TRBV6-2 or TRBV6-3 to TRBJ2-3, with D maybe TRBD2 (6 bases). The CDR3 is 14 amino acids. Germline V gene lookup returns CDR1 MNHEY and CDR2 SVGEGT. V shed 4 bases and J shed 1 base, with 9 bases lying between them. CDR3 protein: CASSLGLRTDTQYF. The CDR3 region has the DNA TGTGCCAGCAGTTTGGGACTCCGCACAGATACGCAGTATTTT.

This chain joins TRBV5-4 and TRBJ2-2, with 7 bases lining up with TRBD1. Germline CDR1 is SGHNT and CDR2 is YYREEE (reference sequence). The CDR3 is 16 residues long. V lost 0 bases and J lost 3; bases outside the gene matches: 5. The CDR3: CASSLAGTGDTGELFF. The CDR3 DNA sequence: TGTGCCAGCAGCTTGGCCGGAACAGGGGACACCGGGGAGCTGTTTTTT.

The rearrangement links TRBV30 to TRBJ2-5; 8 bases are a match to TRBD1. Germline assignment: CDR1 GTSNPN and CDR2 SVGIG (reference sequence). Trimming cost V 3 bases and J 4 bases; bases outside gene matches: 4. This CDR3 region has 13 residues. For the CDR3, the DNA is TGTGCCTGGAGCCTCGACAGGGGAGAGACCCAGTACTTC. Its translation is CAWSLDRGETQYF.

The V gene is TRBV2, the J gene TRBJ1-5, with 7 bases fitting TRBD1. The V segment lost 6 bases and the J segment 4 bases; nucleotides outside the gene matches: 9. The germline gives CDR1 SNHLY, CDR2 FYNNEI. The CDR3 is 15 residues long. CDR3 residues: CASRRSGTANQPQHF. CDR3 nucleotides: TGTGCCAGCAGACGGTCCGGGACAGCTAATCAGCCCCAGCATTTT.

The chain combines TRBV3-1 (or the pseudogene TRBV3-2) with TRBJ1-6, with 8 bases matching TRBD1. This CDR3 has 18 amino acids. The J segment lost 7 bases and the V segment lost 6 bases, leaving 17 bases of the junction unmatched. CDR1 is LGHDT, CDR2 YNNKEL, per germline (reference sequence). The CDR3 coding sequence is TGTGCCAGCAGGCACGACGGTGGTATTGGACAGGGCAATTCACCCCTCCACTTT. Encoded protein: CASRHDGGIGQGNSPLHF.

The chain combines TRBV5-6 with TRBJ1-1, with D unresolved. The germline V gene encodes CDR1 SGHDT and CDR2 YYEEEE. The CDR3 extends over 12 amino acids. Trimming took off 0 bases at V and 7 bases at J, with 7 bases between the two ends. The CDR3 protein is CASSLGRIEAFF. The DNA of the CDR3 is TGTGCCAGCAGCTTGGGCAGAATTGAAGCTTTCTTT.

In its sample, this clone was seen once. The CDR3 coding sequence is TGTGCCAGCACCAGGGGAAGTAGCTATGGCTACACCTTC. Protein sequence: CASTRGSSYGYTF. The chain uses TRBV25-1 and TRBJ1-2; D might be TRBD1 (6 bases). The V gene lost 7 bases and the J gene lost 4 bases, with 13 bases spanning the gap. Per the germline V gene, CDR1 is MGHDK and CDR2 is SYGVNS. The CDR3 sequence is 13 residues long.

This sequence joins TRBV7-2 and TRBJ2-1, with a possible D match to TRBD2 (5 bases). Germline CDR1 SGHTA, CDR2 FQGNSA. Trimming took 0 bases from V and 1 from J, leaving 7 bases between them. The CDR3 spans 15 residues. The CDR3 DNA sequence: TGTGCCAGCAGCTTAGCGGCGGGTTCCTACAATGAGCAGTTCTTC. Protein sequence: CASSLAAGSYNEQFF.

The chain couples TRBV5-4 to TRBJ2-2; TRBD2 matches 7 bases. With 1 base clipped from V and 0 bases from J, the junction kept 3 bases outside the gene matches. Germline V gene data show CDR1 as SGHNT and CDR2 as YYREEE (reference sequence). CDR3 size: 16 residues. CDR3 protein: CASSLRAGSNTGELFF. As DNA, the CDR3 is TGTGCCAGCAGCTTGCGAGCGGGATCGAACACCGGGGAGCTGTTTTTT.

This clone occurred once. The chain couples TRBV5-1 to TRBJ2-3; D gene unclear. V lost 0 bases and J 5 bases, leaving 7 bases between the germline ends. The length of the CDR3 is 13 residues. Germline CDR1 reads SGHRS; CDR2 reads YFSETQ. The CDR3 sequence: CASSLDPRDTQYF. The CDR3 nucleotides read TGCGCCAGCAGCTTGGATCCGAGAGATACGCAGTATTTT.

This clone showed up just a few times. The V and J genes are TRBV2 and TRBJ2-1, with 10 positions matching TRBD1. V was clipped by 10 bases and J by 4 bases; unmatched bases: 4. The CDR3 loop spans 13 amino acids. Germline V gene data show CDR1 as SNHLY and CDR2 as FYNNEI. The CDR3 region is CAIPGQGYNEQFF. The DNA of the CDR3 is TGTGCCATACCGGGACAGGGGTACAATGAGCAGTTCTTC.

The chain recombines TRBV3-1 (or the pseudogene TRBV3-2) with TRBJ2-6, with D perhaps matching TRBD1 (6 bases). Trimming shortened V by 4 bases and J by 2 bases, and 15 bases separated the two germline ends. There are 17 residues in the CDR3. Germline lookup yields CDR1 LGHDT and CDR2 YNNKEL (reference sequence). CDR3 in amino acids: CASSPEQGITGANVLTF. The CDR3, as DNA: TGTGCCAGCAGCCCCGAACAGGGTATTACTGGGGCCAACGTCCTGACTTTC.

The chain recombines TRBV3-1 (or the pseudogene TRBV3-2) with TRBJ2-7; tentatively, D is TRBD1 (5 bases). The length of the CDR3 is 15 residues. Deletions cut 1 base from V and 3 bases from J, with 13 bases between. The V gene's germline CDR1 is LGHDT and CDR2 YNNKEL (reference sequence). The CDR3 region is CASSQVLGQGYEQYF. In nucleotides, the CDR3 is TGTGCCAGCAGCCAAGTGTTAGGGCAGGGCTACGAGCAGTACTTC.

The chain has TRBV3-1 (or the pseudogene TRBV3-2) and TRBJ2-5, with 9 bases aligning to TRBD2. V dropped 2 bases and J dropped 5; count of bases not matched to a gene: 15. CDR1 is LGHDT, CDR2 YNNKEL, per germline (reference sequence). This CDR3 is 18 amino acids long. In nucleotides, the CDR3 is TGTGCCAGCAGCCAAAGGGCTAGCGGGGCACCCCGTGGGGAGACCCAGTACTTC. This sequence encodes CASSQRASGAPRGETQYF.

This chain connects TRBV3-1 (or the pseudogene TRBV3-2) to TRBJ1-5; D is unresolved. The germline gives CDR1 LGHDT, CDR2 YNNKEL (reference sequence). The ends were cut back, 5 bases at V and 2 bases at J, with 19 bases in the middle. This CDR3 contains 17 residues. The CDR3 nucleotides are TGTGCCAGCAGCGAAAATATTGGGATACTAGGCAATCAGCCCCAGCATTTT. Translation: CASSENIGILGNQPQHF.

This rearrangement joins TRBV19 to TRBJ1-1; TRBD1 matches at 7 bases. The J segment lost 4 bases and the V segment lost 4 bases, leaving 3 bases of the junction unmatched. CDR3 length: 13 amino acids. Germline loops: CDR1 LNHDA, CDR2 SQIVND (reference sequence). The CDR3 protein is CASSNNRGTEAFF. As DNA, the CDR3 is TGTGCCAGTAGTAATAACAGGGGCACTGAAGCTTTCTTT.

The chain joins TRBV30 to TRBJ1-1, with 7 bases identical to TRBD1. The V segment lost 5 bases and the J segment 5 bases; nucleotides outside the gene matches: 5. Germline loops: CDR1 GTSNPN, CDR2 SVGIG (reference sequence). This CDR3 has 12 amino acids. The CDR3 protein is CAWGTGVTEAFF. The CDR3 DNA follows: TGTGCCTGGGGAACAGGGGTAACTGAAGCTTTCTTT.

This clone occurred once. V is TRBV29-1 and J is TRBJ2-1, with 8 bases lining up with TRBD2. The germline V gene has CDR1 SQVTM and CDR2 ANQGSEA. Unmatched junction bases numbered 13, after V lost 5 bases and J lost 10 bases. The CDR3 spans 14 residues. Here the CDR3 reads CSVPGTRAVREQFF. As DNA, the CDR3 is TGCAGCGTTCCCGGGACTAGGGCGGTAAGAGAGCAGTTCTTC.

The DNA of the CDR3 is TGTGCCAGCAGCCGGAATTCAGGGCTGAGCTCCTACGAGCAGTACTTC. This encodes CASSRNSGLSSYEQYF. The rearrangement links TRBV7-2 to TRBJ2-7, with a tentative D call TRBD1 (5 bases). CDR1 SGHTA and CDR2 FQGNSA come from the germline V gene. The CDR3 extends over 16 amino acids. Trimming pared 5 bases from V and 0 bases from J, leaving 17 bases between.

In this sample, this clone turned up once. This sequence joins TRBV6-5 and TRBJ1-4; D gene unclear. Deletions cut 2 bases from V and 6 bases from J, with 7 bases between. Germline CDR1 is MNHEY and CDR2 is SVGAGI. This CDR3 is built from 13 residues. CDR3 coding DNA: TGTGCCAGCAGTTACGGGCCCGATGAAAAACTGTTTTTT. Encoded protein: CASSYGPDEKLFF.

This sequence joins TRBV10-3 and TRBJ1-4; D gene uncertain. Germline-derived CDR1 and CDR2 are ENHRY and SYGVKD. V was cut by 3 bases and J by 0 bases, with 14 bases left in between. The CDR3 runs to 17 residues. As DNA, the CDR3 is TGTGCCATCAGTGACTCCGACACCGTAGCAACTAATGAAAAACTGTTTTTT. Its translation: CAISDSDTVATNEKLFF.

V is TRBV5-4 and J is TRBJ1-2; 7 bases agree with TRBD1. J lost 3 bases, V lost 4 bases, and 6 bases had no gene match. Germline-derived CDR1 and CDR2 are SGHNT and YYREEE (reference sequence). The CDR3 spans 14 residues. The CDR3 DNA follows: TGTGCCAGCAGCCCCCAGGGGGATCACTATGGCTACACCTTC. It codes for CASSPQGDHYGYTF.

The rearrangement uses TRBV29-1 and TRBJ1-2; the match to TRBD1 covers 7 bases. V lost 3 bases to trimming and J lost 6 bases; unmatched junction nucleotides: 7. Germline lookup yields CDR1 SQVTM and CDR2 ANQGSEA. The CDR3 loop spans 13 amino acids. CDR3 in DNA: TGCAGCGTTGACTCGACAGGGCTCCATGGCTACACCTTC. It is translated as CSVDSTGLHGYTF.

The J gene is TRBJ2-5, the V gene TRBV7-8; D remains unclear. The CDR3 extends over 12 amino acids. The V end lost 2 bases, the J end lost 5 bases, and 6 bases lay between the germline ends. Germline values: CDR1 SGHVS, CDR2 FQNEAQ. CDR3: CASSLIFETQYF. The CDR3 DNA reads TGTGCCAGCAGCTTAATATTCGAGACCCAGTACTTC. Drawing the rest from reference TRBV7-8 and TRBJ2-5, the complete variable domain is GAGVSQSPRYKVAKRGQDVALRCDPISGHVSLFWYQQALGQGPEFLTYFQNEAQLDKSGLPSDRFFAERPEGSVSTLKIQRTQQEDSAVYLCASSLIFETQYFGPGTRLLVL.

The DNA for the CDR3 is TGTGCCAGCAGCCCACAGGGGGCGGGCACAGATACGCAGTATTTT. It encodes CASSPQGAGTDTQYF. The chain uses TRBV28 and TRBJ2-3; TRBD1 matches at 9 bases. CDR3 size: 15 residues. The germline V gene has CDR1 MDHEN and CDR2 SYDVKM. Trimming cost V 6 bases and J 1 base; bases outside gene matches: 5.

This chain connects TRBV27 to TRBJ1-3, with 8 nucleotides matching TRBD1. V trimming: 6 bases; J trimming: 1 base; junction bases outside the gene matches: 2. This CDR3 has 14 amino acids. Germline V CDR1 and CDR2: MNHEY, SMNVEV (reference sequence). CDR3: CASRTGASGNTIYF. Here the CDR3 DNA reads TGTGCCAGCAGGACAGGGGCTTCTGGAAACACCATATATTTT.

The gene calls are TRBV15 and TRBJ1-5, with TRBD1 identical over 7 bases. The CDR3 runs to 17 residues. Trimming took 0 bases from V and 0 from J; bases not matched to a gene: 5. CDR1 and CDR2 (germline): LNHNV, YYDKDF (reference sequence). The CDR3 protein is CATSRDGQVYSNQPQHF. DNA of the CDR3: TGTGCCACCAGCAGAGATGGACAGGTATATAGCAATCAGCCCCAGCATTTT.

This rearrangement joins TRBV4-1 to TRBJ1-6; 8 nucleotides align to TRBD1. The CDR3 length is 17 residues. The V and J ends lost 5 bases and 2 bases, in that order; junction bases with no gene match: 8. The germline gives CDR1 MGHRA, CDR2 YSYEKL. The chain's CDR3 is CASSFWTGTTYNSPLHF. The DNA of the CDR3 is TGCGCCAGCAGCTTTTGGACAGGGACAACCTATAATTCACCCCTCCACTTT.

The rearrangement uses TRBV7-2 and TRBJ2-3, with 7 bases identical to TRBD1. The CDR3 is 13 amino acids. CDR1 is SGHTA and CDR2 is FQGNSA in the germline V gene. V was pared by 5 bases and J by 4 bases, with 3 bases of the junction left unmatched. The CDR3 spells CASSVTGADTQYF. In DNA, the CDR3 is TGTGCCAGCAGCGTCACAGGGGCAGATACGCAGTATTTT.